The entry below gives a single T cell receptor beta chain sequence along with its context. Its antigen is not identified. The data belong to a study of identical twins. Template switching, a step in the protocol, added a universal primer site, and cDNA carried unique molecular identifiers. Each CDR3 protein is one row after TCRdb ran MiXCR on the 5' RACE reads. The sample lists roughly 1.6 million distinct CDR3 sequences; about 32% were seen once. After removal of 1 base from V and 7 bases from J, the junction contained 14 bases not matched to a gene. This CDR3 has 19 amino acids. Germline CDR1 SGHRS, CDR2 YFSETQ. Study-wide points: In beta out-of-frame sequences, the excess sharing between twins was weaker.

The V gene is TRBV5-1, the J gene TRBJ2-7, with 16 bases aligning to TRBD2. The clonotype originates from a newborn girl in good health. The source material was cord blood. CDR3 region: CASSLPPGLAGGAWGEQYF. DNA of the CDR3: TGCGCCAGCAGCTTGCCCCCGGGACTAGCGGGAGGGGCATGGGGTGAGCAGTACTTC.